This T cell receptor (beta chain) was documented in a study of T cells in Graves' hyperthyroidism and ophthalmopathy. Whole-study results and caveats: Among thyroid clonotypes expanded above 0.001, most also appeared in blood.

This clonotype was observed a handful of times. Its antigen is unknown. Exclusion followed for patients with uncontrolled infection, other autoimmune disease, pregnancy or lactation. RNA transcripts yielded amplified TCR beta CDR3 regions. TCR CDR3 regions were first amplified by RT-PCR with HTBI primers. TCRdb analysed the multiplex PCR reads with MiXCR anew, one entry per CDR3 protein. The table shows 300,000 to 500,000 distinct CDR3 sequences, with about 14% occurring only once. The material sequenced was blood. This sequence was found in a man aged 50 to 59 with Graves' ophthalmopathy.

CDR3 nucleotides: TGTGCCAGCAGCCAGAGTAATAATTCACCCCTCCACTTT. Translating gives CASSQSNNSPLHF. This chain uses TRBV3-1 with TRBJ1-6; D gene ambiguous. The length of the CDR3 is 13 residues. CDR1 and CDR2 (germline): LGHDT, YNNKEL (reference sequence). V lost 3 bases and J lost 5, with 5 bases in between.